Below are 30 T cell receptor beta chains sequenced from a single sample in a study of Graves' ophthalmopathy and Graves' hyperthyroidism. Amplification targeted the TCR beta CDR3 regions, with RNA transcripts as the source material. HTBI primers were used in a first-round RT-PCR, which preceded a second-round multiplex PCR. TCRdb independently ran MiXCR on the multiplex PCR reads; one entry per CDR3 protein. This table has 350,000 or so distinct CDR3 sequences, roughly 15% appearing once. The source material was peripheral blood. The receptors stem from an adult man with Graves' ophthalmopathy.

The chain uses TRBV25-1 and TRBJ2-2, with 9 bases matching TRBD1. Trimming cost V 3 bases and J 3 bases; bases outside gene matches: 8. Germline V gene data show CDR1 as MGHDK and CDR2 as SYGVNS. CDR3 length equals 17 residues. The CDR3: CASSDPLQGADTGELFF. The CDR3 nucleotides are TGTGCCAGCAGTGACCCCCTACAGGGGGCGGACACCGGGGAGCTGTTTTTT.

This clonotype was observed many times. V gene TRBV20-1 combines with J gene TRBJ1-1, with D unclear. CDR1 is DFQATT, CDR2 SNEGSKA, per germline (reference sequence). CDR3 length equals 13 residues. The V end was cut by 5 bases, the J end by 0 bases, with 10 bases between. CDR3 protein: CSAPLIMNTEAFF. Here the CDR3 DNA reads TGCAGTGCTCCTCTCATAATGAACACTGAAGCTTTCTTT.

This clonotype was counted at least ten times. The V gene is TRBV12-3 or TRBV12-4, the J gene TRBJ2-7; D not certain. The CDR3 is 12 amino acids. V lost 3 bases and J 2 bases, leaving 5 bases between the germline ends. The CDR3 sequence: CASSFEPYEQYF. Written as DNA, the CDR3 is TGTGCCAGCAGTTTCGAACCCTACGAGCAGTACTTC.

This clonotype came up many times. The chain couples TRBV12-3 or TRBV12-4 to TRBJ2-5, with no clear D. Trimming shortened V by 1 base and J by 2 bases, and 5 bases separated the two germline ends. The CDR3 loop spans 13 amino acids. CDR3 in amino acids: CASSLGWQETQYF. The CDR3 DNA reads TGTGCCAGCAGTTTAGGTTGGCAAGAGACCCAGTACTTC.

This clonotype was recorded at least ten times. The V call is TRBV2, the J call TRBJ2-5; the D call may be TRBD1 or TRBD2 (5 bases each). The V end was cut by 5 bases, the J end by 2 bases, with 12 bases between. Germline loops: CDR1 SNHLY, CDR2 FYNNEI. This CDR3 has 14 residues. The CDR3 spells CASSPGPSQETQYF. CDR3 DNA: TGTGCCAGCAGTCCGGGACCGAGTCAAGAGACCCAGTACTTC.

This clonotype was seen at least ten times. The chain combines TRBV10-3 with TRBJ2-7; 9 bases are shared with TRBD2. Germline V gene data show CDR1 as ENHRY and CDR2 as SYGVKD. The V segment lost 3 bases and the J segment 7 bases; nucleotides outside the gene matches: 7. There are 14 residues in the CDR3. Here the CDR3 DNA reads TGTGCCATCAGTGATGCGGGAGGGCCGGGGGAGCAGTACTTC. Translated: CAISDAGGPGEQYF.

This clonotype was found many times. The gene calls are TRBV10-3 and TRBJ2-7; TRBD1 or TRBD2 may be the D gene (5 bases each). Trimming took off 4 bases at V and 6 bases at J, with 13 bases between the two ends. CDR3 length equals 13 residues. CDR1 is ENHRY, CDR2 SYGVKD, per germline. This CDR3 is CAISGGGGAEQYF. The CDR3 DNA reads TGTGCCATCAGTGGGGGTGGGGGTGCCGAGCAGTACTTC.

V usage is TRBV28 and J usage is TRBJ2-7, with 7 nucleotides matching TRBD2. The CDR3 loop spans 15 amino acids. Germline CDR1 and CDR2: MDHEN and SYDVKM. V lost 7 bases and J lost 1; bases outside the gene matches: 10. The CDR3 sequence is CASISSGKGSYEQYF. The DNA of the CDR3 is TGTGCCAGCATCTCCAGCGGGAAGGGGTCCTACGAGCAGTACTTC.

This clonotype was observed many times. This chain links TRBV10-3 with TRBJ1-3; 8 bases map to TRBD1. This CDR3 region has 15 residues. With V trimmed by 5 bases and J by 4 bases, 7 bases remained unmatched. Per germline, CDR1 ENHRY and CDR2 SYGVKD. The CDR3 protein is CAISTPGTGGNTIYF. The CDR3 region has the DNA TGTGCCATCAGTACACCAGGGACAGGCGGAAACACCATATATTTT.

This clonotype was seen repeatedly, ten times or more. J is TRBJ1-6 and V is TRBV9; D is perhaps TRBD1 (6 bases). Trimming cost V 4 bases and J 10 bases, with 24 bases left between them. The CDR3 is made up of 17 amino acids. The germline CDR1 and CDR2 sequences are SGDLS and YYNGEE. CDR3 loop: CASSRTAGESGLSPLHF. CDR3 bases: TGTGCCAGCAGCCGGACGGCAGGGGAATCGGGTTTATCACCCCTCCACTTT. Full variable domain (outside the CDR3, taken from reference TRBV9 and TRBJ1-6): DSGVTQTPKHLITATGQRVTLRCSPRSGDLSVYWYQQSLDQGLQFLIQYYNGEERAKGNILERFSAQQFPDLHSELNLSSLELGDSALYFCASSRTAGESGLSPLHFGNGTRLTVT.

This clonotype was recorded at least ten times. The rearrangement joins TRBV12-3 or TRBV12-4 to TRBJ1-5; D unclear. The germline V and J ends were trimmed by 2 bases and 0 bases, with 8 bases remaining between them. This CDR3 has 15 residues. CDR3 region: CASSLSAGSNQPQHF. CDR3 in DNA: TGTGCCAGCAGTTTATCGGCAGGTAGCAATCAGCCCCAGCATTTT.

This clonotype was observed many times. The chain is built from TRBV28 and TRBJ1-2; 11 positions agree with TRBD1. The trim removed 3 bases at V and 7 bases at J, leaving 10 bases unmatched. Germline CDR1 and CDR2: MDHEN and SYDVKM. CDR3 length: 16 amino acids. The CDR3 DNA sequence: TGTGCCAGCAGTTTTATCTTCCGGACAGGGGGCCGTGGCTACACCTTC. As protein: CASSFIFRTGGRGYTF.

The genes are TRBV6-5 and TRBJ2-7; a weak D match, TRBD1 (5 bases). CDR1 is MNHEY and CDR2 is SVGAGI in the germline V gene. The CDR3 spans 15 residues. Trimming shortened V by 0 bases and J by 7 bases, and 16 bases separated the two germline ends. CDR3 protein: CASSYSRQSPHEQYF. The CDR3 bases are TGTGCCAGCAGTTACTCGAGACAGTCGCCGCATGAGCAGTACTTC.

This clonotype was counted many times. The V call is TRBV7-8, the J call TRBJ2-7; D is unclear. The V and J ends lost 4 bases and 5 bases respectively, with 12 bases between them. The CDR3 length is 13 residues. Germline V CDR1 and CDR2: SGHVS, FQNEAQ. The CDR3 here is CASSYPTAHEQYF. CDR3 nucleotide sequence: TGTGCCAGCAGCTACCCTACGGCGCACGAGCAGTACTTC.

Regarding this clonotype: This may be a read error: a much more frequent sequence differs by one nucleotide. The chain has TRBV2 and TRBJ1-3; D is uncertain. Germline CDR1 and CDR2: SNHLY and FYNNEI. This CDR3 is 16 amino acids long. The CDR3 bases are TGTGCCAGCAGTGAAGAAACGGGAATCTCTGGAAACACCACATATTTT. This gives the protein CASSEETGISGNTTYF.

This clonotype showed up many times. The chain couples TRBV6-5 to TRBJ1-2, with 8 nucleotides matching TRBD1. From germline, CDR1 is MNHEY and CDR2 SVGAGI. This CDR3 has 13 residues. J lost 7 bases, V lost 7 bases, and 8 bases had no gene match. The CDR3 region has the DNA TGTGCCAGCACTATTGACAGGGGAAGTGGCTACACCTTC. It is translated as CASTIDRGSGYTF.

Ten or more counts support this clonotype. This chain connects TRBV11-2 to TRBJ1-2; D is unclear. CDR1 is SGHAT and CDR2 is FQNNGV in the germline V gene. V lost 3 bases and J 2 bases, leaving 7 bases between the germline ends. The length of the CDR3 is 13 residues. The CDR3 nucleotides read TGTGCCAGCAGCTTCGCCGCAAACTATGGCTACACCTTC. Its translation is CASSFAANYGYTF.

In this sample, this clonotype turned up many times. The chain employs TRBV6-2 or TRBV6-3 and TRBJ2-5; no reliable D call. The CDR3 length is 13 residues. Germline V CDR1 and CDR2: MNHEY, SVGEGT. Trimming left V 2 bases short and J 5 bases short, with 9 bases between. The DNA for the CDR3 is TGTGCCAGCAGTTACACGCCGATGGAGACCCAGTACTTC. Amino acids: CASSYTPMETQYF.

This clonotype was detected only once. This sequence joins TRBV12-3 or TRBV12-4 and TRBJ1-2; TRBD1 might be the D (5 bases). Trimming pared 6 bases from V and 2 bases from J, leaving 7 bases between. The CDR3 totals 12 residues. In DNA, the CDR3 is TGTGCCAGCAGGGGACGAAACTATGGCTACACCTTC. Translated, it gives CASRGRNYGYTF.

This chain joins TRBV19 and TRBJ2-5; unclear D gene. The germline V gene encodes CDR1 LNHDA and CDR2 SQIVND (reference sequence). With 3 bases removed from V and 5 bases from J, the gap between germline ends came to 10 bases. The CDR3 contains 13 residues. The CDR3 DNA reads as TGTGCCAGTAGTATCTCGGTATCGGAGACCCAGTACTTC. Amino acid sequence: CASSISVSETQYF.

This clonotype was seen at least ten times. This sequence joins TRBV20-1 and TRBJ1-1; D might be TRBD1 (5 bases). The V end lost 1 base, the J end lost 6 bases, and 18 bases lay between the germline ends. The CDR3 extends over 15 amino acids. Germline loops: CDR1 DFQATT, CDR2 SNEGSKA (reference sequence). The CDR3 nucleotides read TGCAGTGCTAGAGTAGACAGCCGAAGCTACTCTGAAGCTTTCTTT. This encodes CSARVDSRSYSEAFF.

This clonotype was detected many times. This chain connects TRBV6-1 to TRBJ1-5; 7 bases are a match to TRBD1. The germline V gene encodes CDR1 MNHNS and CDR2 SASEGT. The V segment lost 5 bases and the J segment 3 bases; nucleotides outside the gene matches: 4. The CDR3 loop spans 14 amino acids. This CDR3 is CASSPGTVNQPQHF. CDR3 DNA sequence: TGTGCCAGCAGTCCTGGGACAGTCAATCAGCCCCAGCATTTT.

This clonotype was recorded at least ten times. J is TRBJ1-6 and V is TRBV30; D unresolved. Germline values: CDR1 GTSNPN, CDR2 SVGIG (reference sequence). The CDR3 sequence is 13 residues long. Trimming took off 0 bases at V and 7 bases at J, with 7 bases between the two ends. The CDR3 DNA reads TGTGCCTGGAGTGTAACGGAGAATTCACCCCTCCACTTT. It encodes CAWSVTENSPLHF.

The chain's CDR3 is CASSLEISGRAFF. CDR3 DNA sequence: TGTGCCAGCAGCTTAGAAATCTCCGGAAGAGCTTTCTTT. V gene TRBV7-3 combines with J gene TRBJ1-1; D gene uncertain. The V end lost 2 bases, the J end lost 10 bases, and 14 bases lay between the germline ends. The CDR3 totals 13 residues. Germline-derived CDR1 and CDR2 are SGHTA and FQGTGA.

The chain recombines TRBV10-1 with TRBJ2-7, with D possibly matching TRBD1 (6 bases). V shed 4 bases and J shed 0 bases, with 10 bases lying between them. The CDR3 covers 14 residues. Germline V lookup: CDR1 WNHNN, CDR2 SYGVQD (reference sequence). The CDR3 region is CASSAAGASYEQYF. The CDR3 DNA sequence: TGCGCCAGCAGTGCGGCAGGGGCCTCCTACGAGCAGTACTTC.

In this sample, this clonotype turned up many times. The CDR3 reads CSARVQLAEETQYF. The CDR3 DNA reads as TGCAGTGCTAGAGTGCAACTAGCGGAAGAGACCCAGTACTTC. The chain uses TRBV20-1 and TRBJ2-5, with 8 positions matching TRBD2. This CDR3 region has 14 residues. Trimming removed 1 base from V and 3 bases from J; junction bases left unmatched: 4. CDR1 and CDR2 (germline): DFQATT, SNEGSKA (reference sequence).

This clonotype was observed at least ten times. The chain links TRBV20-1 to TRBJ1-5; no definite D call. The germline V gene has CDR1 DFQATT and CDR2 SNEGSKA (reference sequence). This CDR3 has 12 amino acids. V was pared by 3 bases and J by 1 base, with 4 bases between. CDR3: CSASTSNQPQHF. In nucleotides, the CDR3 is TGCAGTGCTAGTACGAGCAATCAGCCCCAGCATTTT.

The table lists this clonotype with a few counts. A much larger clone lies one base from this, so it may be a read error. The chain uses TRBV6-1 and TRBJ2-7, with TRBD1 identical over 10 bases. Germline V gene lookup returns CDR1 MNHNS and CDR2 SASEGT. The CDR3 runs 15 residues. The CDR3 coding sequence is TGTGTCAGCAGTGAAGAGACAGGGGGCTGGTACGAGCAGTACTTC. This gives the protein CVSSEETGGWYEQYF.

This clonotype was seen many times. V is TRBV2 and J is TRBJ1-5; D unclear. The CDR3 covers 14 residues. Deletions cut 8 bases from V and 7 bases from J, with 18 bases between. The germline V gene has CDR1 SNHLY and CDR2 FYNNEI. This chain's CDR3 is CASGPMAGRQPQHF. The CDR3 bases are TGTGCCAGCGGCCCGATGGCGGGGAGGCAGCCCCAGCATTTT.

This clonotype was observed at least ten times. The chain joins TRBV24-1 to TRBJ2-6; 7 bases map to TRBD1. V gave up 3 bases and J gave up 1 base; unmatched junction bases: 2. The CDR3 loop spans 16 amino acids. Germline V gene lookup returns CDR1 KGHDR and CDR2 SFDVKD. The DNA of the CDR3 is TGTGCCACCAGTGATGACAGGGTATCTGGGGCCAACGTCCTGACTTTC. This encodes CATSDDRVSGANVLTF.